The present entry profiles one T cell receptor (beta chain) with its context. Antigen specificity is unknown. Assay used: immunoSEQ multiplex PCR; TCRdb lists only in-frame clones, some missing. The sample shows tens of thousands of clones, approximately 91% of them seen only once. V trimming: 9 bases; J trimming: 6 bases; junction bases outside the gene matches: 13. This CDR3 region has 14 residues. Germline lookup yields CDR1 LNHDA and CDR2 SQIVND (reference sequence). Recipients received nonmyeloablative bone marrow transplants from related graft donors, with transient mixed chimerism. CD4+CD25+CD127- Tregs, CD4+CD25- non-Tregs, CD4 and CD8 cells were sorted. This sample stems from a study of Tregs in tolerant kidney transplant recipients. Points from the study as a whole: The small number of patients limits these findings pending further validation. This study did not directly address biological reproducibility.

J is TRBJ1-1 and V is TRBV19, with 7 bases matching TRBD1. This clonotype was obtained from a human patient who received a combined kidney and bone marrow transplant. Some T cells may possibly be graft donor cells. The source material was CD8+ T cells from blood (PBMCs), sampled 24 months after the transplant. The CDR3 DNA is TGTGCCAGCAACAGGGGCGTGCTTGGGGCTGAAGCTTTCTTT. It specifies CASNRGVLGAEAFF. Full variable domain (outside the CDR3, taken from reference TRBV19 and TRBJ1-1): DGGITQSPKYLFRKEGQNVTLSCEQNLNHDAMYWYRQDPGQGLRLIYYSQIVNDFQKGDIAEGYSVSREKKESFPLTVTSAQKNPTAFYLCASNRGVLGAEAFFGQGTRLTVV.